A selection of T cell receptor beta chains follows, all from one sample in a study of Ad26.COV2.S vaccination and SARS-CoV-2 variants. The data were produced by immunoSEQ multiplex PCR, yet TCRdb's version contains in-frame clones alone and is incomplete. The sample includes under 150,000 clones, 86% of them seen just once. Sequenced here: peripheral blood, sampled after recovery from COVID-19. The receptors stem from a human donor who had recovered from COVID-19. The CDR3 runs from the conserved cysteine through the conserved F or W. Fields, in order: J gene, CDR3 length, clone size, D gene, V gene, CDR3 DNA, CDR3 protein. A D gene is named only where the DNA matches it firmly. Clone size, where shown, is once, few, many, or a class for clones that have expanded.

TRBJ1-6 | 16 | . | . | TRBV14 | TGTGCCAGCAGCCGAATGGGGGGCTCCTATAATTCACCCCTCCACTTT | CASSRMGGSYNSPLHF
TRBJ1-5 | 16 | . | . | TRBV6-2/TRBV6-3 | TGTGCCAGCAGTTACTTGGACCACCCTAGCAATCAGCCCCAGCATTTT | CASSYLDHPSNQPQHF
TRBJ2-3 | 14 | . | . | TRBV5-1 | TGCGCCAGCAGCTTGACTATAAGCACAGATACGCAGTATTTT | CASSLTISTDTQYF
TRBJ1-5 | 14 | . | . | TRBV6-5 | TGTGCCAGCAGTTACTCGAGGGTTGTTCAGCCCCAGCATTTT | CASSYSRVVQPQHF
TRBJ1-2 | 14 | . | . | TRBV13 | TGTGCCAGCAGCCTCTCGGGTGGGCTACATGGCTACACCTTC | CASSLSGGLHGYTF
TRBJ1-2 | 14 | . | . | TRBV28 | TGTGCCAGCAGTTTCTGGGCAGGATCCTATGGCTACACCTTC | CASSFWAGSYGYTF
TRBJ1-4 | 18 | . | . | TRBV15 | TGTGCCACCAGCAGAGTACAGGGCTCGAGAGCAACTAATGAAAAACTGTTTTTT | CATSRVQGSRATNEKLFF
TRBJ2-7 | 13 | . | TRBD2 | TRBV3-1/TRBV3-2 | TGTGCCACCTCCGGACTAGCAGGGTACGAGCAGTACTTC | CATSGLAGYEQYF
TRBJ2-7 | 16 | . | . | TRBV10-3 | TGTGCCATCAGTGAGTCGGGAGGTACCAGCACCTACGAGCAGTACTTC | CAISESGGTSTYEQYF
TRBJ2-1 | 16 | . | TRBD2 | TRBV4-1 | TGCGCCAGCAGCCAAGAATTACTAGCGGGGAACAATGAGCAGTTCTTC | CASSQELLAGNNEQFF
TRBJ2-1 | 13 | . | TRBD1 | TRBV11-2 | TGTGCCAGCAGCCGGACAGGGTACAATGAGCAGTTCTTC | CASSRTGYNEQFF
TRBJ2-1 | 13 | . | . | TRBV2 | TGTGCCAGCAGTGATTCAGTTTACAATGAGCAGTTCTTC | CASSDSVYNEQFF
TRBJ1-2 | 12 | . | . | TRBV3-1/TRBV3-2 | TGTGCCAGCAGCGACAGGAAGTATGGCTACACCTTC | CASSDRKYGYTF
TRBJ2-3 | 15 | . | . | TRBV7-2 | TGTGCCAGCAGCCTGACAGGTGGGGGCACAGATACGCAGTATTTT | CASSLTGGGTDTQYF
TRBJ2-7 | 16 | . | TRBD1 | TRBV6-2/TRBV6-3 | TGTGCCAGCAGTGGAACCTTGGACAGGACAACCTACGAGCAGTACTTC | CASSGTLDRTTYEQYF
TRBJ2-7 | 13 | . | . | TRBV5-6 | TGTGCCAGCAGCCAGCAGGGAGTCTACGAGCAGTACTTC | CASSQQGVYEQYF
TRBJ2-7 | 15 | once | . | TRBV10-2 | TGCGCCAGCAGACGAAACCTTGACGCACCCTACGAGCAGTACTTC | CASRRNLDAPYEQYF
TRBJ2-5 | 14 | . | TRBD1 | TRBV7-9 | TGTGCCAGCAGCTTAGGACAGGGGGAAGAGACCCAGTACTTC | CASSLGQGEETQYF
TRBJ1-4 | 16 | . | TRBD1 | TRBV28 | TGTGCCAGCAGTTCAACCGACAGGGAGATTAATGAAAAACTGTTTTTT | CASSSTDREINEKLFF
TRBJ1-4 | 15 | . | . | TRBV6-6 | TGTGTATCCAGGGGAGGGATAGGCACTAATGAAAAACTGTTTTTT | CVSRGGIGTNEKLFF
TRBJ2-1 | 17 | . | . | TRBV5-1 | TGCGCCAGCAGCTCGCAACCACGGCCCACAGTCTACAATGAGCAGTTCTTC | CASSSQPRPTVYNEQFF
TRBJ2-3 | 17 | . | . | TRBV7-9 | TGTGCCAGCAGCTTTTCCCCTAGAGCGGGTTGGGCAGATACGCAGTATTTT | CASSFSPRAGWADTQYF
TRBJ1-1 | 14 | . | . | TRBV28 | TGTGCCAGCAGTTTGAGTTTTGTGAACACTGAAGCTTTCTTT | CASSLSFVNTEAFF
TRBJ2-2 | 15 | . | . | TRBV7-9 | TGTGCCAGCAGCTTAGACCCCCTCGGCGCCGGGGAGCTGTTTTTT | CASSLDPLGAGELFF